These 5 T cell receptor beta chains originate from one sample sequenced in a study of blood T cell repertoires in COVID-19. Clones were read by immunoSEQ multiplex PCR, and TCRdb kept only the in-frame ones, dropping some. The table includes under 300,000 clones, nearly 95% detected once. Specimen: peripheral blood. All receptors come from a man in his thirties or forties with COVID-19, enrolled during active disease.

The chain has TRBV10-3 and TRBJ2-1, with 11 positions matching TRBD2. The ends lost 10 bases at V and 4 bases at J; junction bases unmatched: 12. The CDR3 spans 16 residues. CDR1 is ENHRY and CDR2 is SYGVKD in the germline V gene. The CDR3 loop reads CATEPHLAGGYNEQFF. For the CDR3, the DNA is TGTGCCACCGAGCCTCACCTAGCGGGGGGTTACAATGAGCAGTTCTTC.

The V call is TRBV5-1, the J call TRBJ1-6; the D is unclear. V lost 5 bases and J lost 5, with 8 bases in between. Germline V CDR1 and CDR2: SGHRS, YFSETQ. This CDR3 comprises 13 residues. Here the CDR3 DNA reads TGCGCCAGCAGAGAGAATGATAATTCACCCCTCCACTTT. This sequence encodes CASRENDNSPLHF.

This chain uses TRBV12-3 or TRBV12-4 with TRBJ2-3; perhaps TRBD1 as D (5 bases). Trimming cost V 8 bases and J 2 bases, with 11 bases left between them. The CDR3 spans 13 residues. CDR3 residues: CASLRVNTDTQYF. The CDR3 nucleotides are TGTGCCAGCCTCAGGGTCAACACAGATACGCAGTATTTT.

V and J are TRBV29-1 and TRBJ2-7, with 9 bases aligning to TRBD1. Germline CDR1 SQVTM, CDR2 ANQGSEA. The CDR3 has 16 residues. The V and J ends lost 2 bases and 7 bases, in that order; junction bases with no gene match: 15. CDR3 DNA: TGCAGCGTTGAACTGACGTATGAGACAGGGGGACGTGAGCAGTACTTC. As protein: CSVELTYETGGREQYF.

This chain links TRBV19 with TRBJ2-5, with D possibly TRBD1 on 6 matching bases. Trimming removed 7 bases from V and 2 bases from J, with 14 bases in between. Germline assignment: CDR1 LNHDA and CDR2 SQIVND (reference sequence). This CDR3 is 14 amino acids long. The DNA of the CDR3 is TGTGCCAGTAATACAGGGTGGGGGCAAGAGACCCAGTACTTC. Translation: CASNTGWGQETQYF.